A selection of T cell receptor beta chains follows, all from one sample in a study of somatic mutations in cytotoxic T cells in rheumatoid arthritis. Clones were sequenced by immunoSEQ multiplex PCR, and TCRdb holds only the in-frame ones, with some missing. The repertoire holds around 6,500 clones, around 70% seen once, with approximately 39% in the top ten. The source material was CD8+ T cells sorted from blood. The receptors stem from a middle-aged man in good health. CDR3s include the opening cysteine and the closing phenylalanine or tryptophan. Each record gives: V gene, D gene, J gene, clone size, CDR3 protein, CDR3 DNA. A D gene is named only where the DNA matches it firmly. Clone size is shown for a subset of rows, as once, few, many or a class of expanded clone.

v_call: TRBV25-1; d_call: NA; j_call: TRBJ2-3; clone_size: NA; cdr3_aa: CASRGHRVHTDTQYF; cdr3_nt: TGTGCCAGCAGGGGACACAGGGTCCACACAGATACGCAGTATTTT
v_call: TRBV6-5; d_call: NA; j_call: TRBJ2-5; clone_size: NA; cdr3_aa: CASSTGQFQETQYF; cdr3_nt: TGTGCCAGCAGTACGGGACAATTCCAAGAGACCCAGTACTTC
v_call: TRBV4-1; d_call: NA; j_call: TRBJ1-5; clone_size: NA; cdr3_aa: CASSQVSGGNQPQHF; cdr3_nt: TGCGCCAGCAGCCAAGTTTCAGGGGGCAATCAGCCCCAGCATTTT
v_call: TRBV5-5; d_call: NA; j_call: TRBJ1-1; clone_size: once; cdr3_aa: CASSLLAGNTEAFF; cdr3_nt: TGTGCCAGCAGCTTGCTCGCGGGGAACACTGAAGCTTTCTTT
v_call: TRBV5-6; d_call: NA; j_call: TRBJ2-1; clone_size: NA; cdr3_aa: CASSSPPGGAYNEQFF; cdr3_nt: TGTGCCAGCAGCTCCCCCCCGGGGGGCGCCTACAATGAGCAGTTCTTC
v_call: TRBV5-1; d_call: NA; j_call: TRBJ1-1; clone_size: NA; cdr3_aa: CASRRGATTEAFF; cdr3_nt: TGCGCCAGCCGCCGGGGGGCAACCACTGAAGCTTTCTTT
v_call: TRBV27; d_call: TRBD1; j_call: TRBJ2-7; clone_size: NA; cdr3_aa: CASSPGTGGRFGYEQYF; cdr3_nt: TGTGCCAGCAGTCCCGGGACAGGGGGCAGGTTTGGGTACGAGCAGTACTTC
v_call: TRBV11-2; d_call: NA; j_call: TRBJ1-1; clone_size: NA; cdr3_aa: CASSLRTGKGTEAFF; cdr3_nt: TGTGCCAGCAGCTTAAGAACAGGGAAGGGCACTGAAGCTTTCTTT
v_call: TRBV6-6; d_call: NA; j_call: TRBJ1-6; clone_size: few; cdr3_aa: CASTVQRVTSPLHF; cdr3_nt: TGTGCCAGCACGGTACAGAGAGTTACCTCACCCCTCCACTTT
v_call: TRBV9; d_call: TRBD1; j_call: TRBJ2-5; clone_size: NA; cdr3_aa: CASSLDGDREYF; cdr3_nt: TGTGCCAGCAGCCTAGACGGGGACAGGGAGTACTTC
v_call: TRBV4-2; d_call: TRBD1; j_call: TRBJ2-5; clone_size: NA; cdr3_aa: CASSQQGQGSPGETQYF; cdr3_nt: TGTGCCAGCAGCCAACAAGGACAGGGGAGTCCAGGGGAGACCCAGTACTTC
v_call: TRBV7-9; d_call: NA; j_call: TRBJ1-2; clone_size: NA; cdr3_aa: CASSLGGGVGYTF; cdr3_nt: TGTGCCAGCAGCTTAGGGGGAGGGGTTGGCTACACCTTC
v_call: TRBV30; d_call: NA; j_call: TRBJ1-2; clone_size: few; cdr3_aa: CAWIKGNYGYTF; cdr3_nt: TGTGCCTGGATTAAGGGGAACTATGGCTACACCTTC
v_call: TRBV7-9; d_call: NA; j_call: TRBJ1-2; clone_size: NA; cdr3_aa: CASSFRQEYGYTF; cdr3_nt: TGTGCCAGCAGCTTTCGACAGGAGTATGGCTACACCTTC
v_call: TRBV19; d_call: NA; j_call: TRBJ2-3; clone_size: NA; cdr3_aa: CASSRGTDTQYF; cdr3_nt: TGTGCCAGTAGTAGGGGCACAGATACGCAGTATTTT
v_call: TRBV7-9; d_call: NA; j_call: TRBJ1-1; clone_size: few; cdr3_aa: CASSTQTVNTEAFF; cdr3_nt: TGTGCCAGCAGCACCCAGACAGTGAACACTGAAGCTTTCTTT
v_call: TRBV28; d_call: NA; j_call: TRBJ2-5; clone_size: NA; cdr3_aa: CASSLVAAGETQYF; cdr3_nt: TGTGCCAGCAGTTTGGTAGCGGCGGGCGAGACCCAGTACTTC
v_call: TRBV6-1; d_call: NA; j_call: TRBJ2-1; clone_size: NA; cdr3_aa: CASSEAGGSPYNEQFF; cdr3_nt: TGTGCCAGCAGTGAAGCTGGTGGGAGTCCCTACAATGAGCAGTTCTTC
v_call: TRBV4-1; d_call: NA; j_call: TRBJ2-7; clone_size: few; cdr3_aa: CASSQTRERAAGEQYF; cdr3_nt: TGCGCCAGCAGCCAAACTAGGGAGAGGGCGGCTGGGGAGCAGTACTTC
v_call: TRBV6-1; d_call: NA; j_call: TRBJ1-2; clone_size: NA; cdr3_aa: CASTGGAWGYTF; cdr3_nt: TGTGCCAGCACCGGAGGGGCCTGGGGCTACACCTTC
v_call: TRBV27; d_call: TRBD1; j_call: TRBJ1-5; clone_size: NA; cdr3_aa: CASKNSDRVDQPQHF; cdr3_nt: TGTGCCAGCAAAAATTCCGACAGGGTTGATCAGCCCCAGCATTTT
v_call: TRBV28; d_call: NA; j_call: TRBJ1-2; clone_size: NA; cdr3_aa: CASRDSYGYTF; cdr3_nt: TGTGCCAGCCGCGACAGCTATGGCTACACCTTC